One sample yielded the 21 T cell receptor beta chains listed below, sequenced in a study of blood T cell repertoires in COVID-19. Profiled with immunoSEQ multiplex PCR; TCRdb holds only in-frame clones, not every one. This table holds approximately 120,000 clones, approximately 85% found once. Sequenced: peripheral blood. These receptors were taken from a human donor in a cohort sampled during active COVID-19.

This clone was observed a few times. This chain connects TRBV4-3 to TRBJ1-4; D is perhaps TRBD1 (5 bases). Germline CDR1 reads LGHNA; CDR2 reads YSLEER. The CDR3 contains 13 residues. V dropped 4 bases and J dropped 11 bases, with 14 bases sitting between them. The CDR3 here is CASSLRAGFKLFF. For the CDR3, the DNA is TGCGCCAGCAGCCTAAGGGCAGGGTTTAAACTGTTTTTT.

This chain connects TRBV30 to TRBJ2-3; TRBD1 matches 7 bases. The length of the CDR3 is 11 residues. Looked up from germline, CDR1 is GTSNPN and CDR2 is SVGIG (reference sequence). V shed 5 bases, J shed 7 bases, and the junction held 3 bases outside the gene matches. CDR3 protein: CAWDRANTQYF. The CDR3 DNA reads as TGTGCCTGGGACAGGGCAAATACGCAGTATTTT.

J is TRBJ2-3 and V is TRBV5-1; D perhaps matches TRBD2 (5 bases). This CDR3 spans 16 amino acids. Between the trimmed V and J ends, which lost 1 base and 2 bases, there was a span of 14 bases. The germline V gene has CDR1 SGHRS and CDR2 YFSETQ. CDR3 coding DNA: TGCGCCAGCAGCTTGTCGCGTTCGGGGTCCACAGATACGCAGTATTTT. Protein: CASSLSRSGSTDTQYF. Together with reference TRBV5-1 and TRBJ2-3, the CDR3 gives the full variable domain: KAGVTQTPRYLIKTRGQQVTLSCSPISGHRSVSWYQQTPGQGLQFLFEYFSETQRNKGNFPGRFSGRQFSNSRSEMNVSTLELGDSALYLCASSLSRSGSTDTQYFGPGTRLTVL.

CDR3 loop: CASSQGPISGNTIYF. In DNA, the CDR3 is TGTGCCAGCAGCCAGGGGCCGATCTCTGGAAACACCATATATTTT. This sequence joins TRBV14 and TRBJ1-3, with a possible D match to TRBD1 (5 bases). With 3 bases removed from V and 0 bases from J, the gap between germline ends came to 9 bases. Germline CDR1 and CDR2: SGHDN and FVKESK. The CDR3 is 15 residues long.

The rearrangement joins TRBV9 to TRBJ2-3, with D hard to call. Trimming took 2 bases from V and 4 from J, leaving 8 bases between them. This CDR3 is built from 13 residues. Germline V gene sequence: CDR1 SGDLS, CDR2 YYNGEE. The CDR3 here is CASSVISSDTQYF. CDR3 bases: TGTGCCAGCAGCGTCATCAGTTCAGATACGCAGTATTTT. The whole variable domain, remainder taken from reference TRBV9 and TRBJ2-3, is DSGVTQTPKHLITATGQRVTLRCSPRSGDLSVYWYQQSLDQGLQFLIQYYNGEERAKGNILERFSAQQFPDLHSELNLSSLELGDSALYFCASSVISSDTQYFGPGTRLTVL.

The chain joins TRBV6-2 or TRBV6-3 to TRBJ1-2; TRBD1 matches at 8 bases. Germline V CDR1 and CDR2: MNHEY, SVGEGT. V was clipped by 5 bases and J by 11 bases; unmatched bases: 4. There are 11 residues in the CDR3. Here the CDR3 DNA reads TGTGCCAGCAGTCAGGACAGGGATTACACCTTC. Translated, it gives CASSQDRDYTF.

The V call is TRBV6-5, the J call TRBJ1-2; D may be TRBD1 (6 bases). CDR1 and CDR2 from the germline V gene are MNHEY and SVGAGI. The CDR3 covers 14 residues. The V end lost 5 bases, the J end lost 8 bases, and 18 bases lay between the germline ends. In DNA form, the CDR3 reads TGTGCCAGCAGTCAGTTCGGGGGGCTTCGAGGCTACACCTTC. Amino acid sequence: CASSQFGGLRGYTF.

This chain joins TRBV5-4 and TRBJ2-6, with a tentative D call TRBD1 (6 bases). Germline CDR1 and CDR2: SGHNT and YYREEE (reference sequence). Trimming removed 7 bases at V and 0 bases at J, with 8 bases between. This CDR3 comprises 14 residues. CDR3 sequence: CASGQYSGANVLTF. The CDR3 coding sequence is TGTGCCAGCGGACAGTACTCTGGGGCCAACGTCCTGACTTTC.

The chain uses TRBV7-8 and TRBJ1-6; D remains unclear. Trimming removed 2 bases from V and 8 bases from J, with 13 bases in between. The V gene's germline CDR1 is SGHVS and CDR2 FQNEAQ. The CDR3 extends over 15 amino acids. The CDR3 reads CASSLRREGDSPLHF. The CDR3 DNA reads TGTGCCAGCAGCTTAAGGAGGGAAGGAGATTCACCCCTCCACTTT. The entire variable domain, with the rest obtained from reference TRBV7-8 and TRBJ1-6, is as follows: GAGVSQSPRYKVAKRGQDVALRCDPISGHVSLFWYQQALGQGPEFLTYFQNEAQLDKSGLPSDRFFAERPEGSVSTLKIQRTQQEDSAVYLCASSLRREGDSPLHFGNGTRLTVT.

This clone was seen a single time. This rearrangement joins TRBV7-6 to TRBJ2-7; D perhaps matches TRBD2 (5 bases). The CDR3 extends over 13 amino acids. The V and J ends lost 1 base and 6 bases respectively, with 10 bases between them. Germline CDR1 reads SGHVS; CDR2 reads FNYEAQ. The CDR3 sequence: CASSLDEAGEQYV. For the CDR3, the DNA is TGTGCCAGCAGCTTAGATGAGGCGGGCGAGCAGTACGTC.

The rearrangement links TRBV7-2 to TRBJ1-2, with 11 bases lining up with TRBD1. The CDR3 has 17 amino acids. Germline V CDR1 and CDR2: SGHTA, FQGNSA. V trimming: 0 bases; J trimming: 4 bases; junction bases outside the gene matches: 7. In DNA, the CDR3 is TGTGCCAGCAGCTTAGCAGGTTCCGGGACAGGGGGCTATGGCTACACCTTC. Amino acid sequence: CASSLAGSGTGGYGYTF.

This chain joins TRBV4-3 and TRBJ2-5; no reliable D call. V lost 1 base and J lost 2, with 8 bases in between. Germline values: CDR1 LGHNA, CDR2 YSLEER. The CDR3 is made up of 14 amino acids. Written as DNA, the CDR3 is TGCGCCAGCAGCCAAGTTGGAGAACAAGAGACCCAGTACTTC. Translated, it gives CASSQVGEQETQYF.

CDR3 protein: CSASWTGGSNQPQHF. CDR3 bases: TGCAGTGCTAGTTGGACGGGGGGAAGCAATCAGCCCCAGCATTTT. The J gene is TRBJ1-5, the V gene TRBV20-1, with D possibly TRBD1 on 5 matching bases. Germline CDR1 and CDR2: DFQATT and SNEGSKA (reference sequence). V was clipped by 3 bases and J by 1 base, with 13 bases between them. This CDR3 is 15 amino acids long.

This clone was counted only a few times. The chain carries TRBV20-1 and TRBJ2-3; TRBD1 might be the D (6 bases). Germline CDR1 is DFQATT and CDR2 is SNEGSKA (reference sequence). V lost 4 bases and J lost 10, with 12 bases in between. This CDR3 contains 11 residues. CDR3 residues: CSAIIAGAQYF. The CDR3 coding sequence is TGCAGTGCTATAATAGCAGGGGCGCAGTATTTT.

The chain combines TRBV7-9 with TRBJ1-2; D is perhaps TRBD1 (5 bases). The CDR3 has 15 amino acids. V lost 5 bases, J lost 3 bases, and 16 bases lay in between. The germline CDR1 and CDR2 sequences are SEHNR and FQNEAQ (reference sequence). The CDR3, as DNA: TGTGCCAGCAGCCCCGGCCAGGGCAGTTACTATGGCTACACCTTC. Its protein product is CASSPGQGSYYGYTF. Looking up the rest from reference TRBV7-9 and TRBJ1-2 gives the full variable domain: DTGVSQNPRHKITKRGQNVTFRCDPISEHNRLYWYRQTLGQGPEFLTYFQNEAQLEKSRLLSDRFSAERPKGSFSTLEIQRTEQGDSAMYLCASSPGQGSYYGYTFGSGTRLTVV.

The CDR3 DNA reads as TGCGCCAGCAGCTCATTGTTCGGGGGGCTTAACTATGGCTACACCTTC. Translating gives CASSSLFGGLNYGYTF. The V call is TRBV5-1, the J call TRBJ1-2, with D perhaps matching TRBD1 (6 bases). The CDR3 totals 16 residues. Germline V gene lookup returns CDR1 SGHRS and CDR2 YFSETQ. Trimming removed 3 bases from V and 1 base from J, with 16 bases in between.

The V call is TRBV21-1, the J call TRBJ2-2; the table assigns TRBD2, which was not confirmed against the DNA. TRBV21-1 represents a pseudogene. This CDR3 spans 16 amino acids. The DNA for the CDR3 is TGTGCCAGCAGCCCCGGACTAGCAGCGAACACCGGGGAGCTGTTTTTT. This sequence encodes CASSPGLAANTGELFF.

The J gene is TRBJ2-1, the V gene TRBV6-4; 9 bases map to TRBD2. CDR3 length: 15 amino acids. The V gene's germline CDR1 is MRHNA and CDR2 SNTAGT. J gave up 5 bases and V 3 bases, and 5 bases lay outside the gene matches. The CDR3 DNA follows: TGTGCCAGCAGTGAGGGCTCTAGCGGGAACAATGAGCAGTTCTTC. As protein: CASSEGSSGNNEQFF.

The V and J genes are TRBV19 and TRBJ2-1, with 9 bases fitting TRBD1. The CDR3 covers 13 residues. V shed 5 bases, J shed 7 bases, and the junction held 3 bases outside the gene matches. Per the germline V gene, CDR1 is LNHDA and CDR2 is SQIVND (reference sequence). CDR3 DNA sequence: TGTGCCAGTAGTCCGGACAGGGGTAATGAGCAGTTCTTC. It yields the protein CASSPDRGNEQFF.

The gene calls are TRBV20-1 and TRBJ1-2; maybe TRBD1 (6 bases). V shed 3 bases and J shed 6 bases, with 11 bases lying between them. The V gene's germline CDR1 is DFQATT and CDR2 SNEGSKA (reference sequence). CDR3 size: 12 residues. The CDR3 reads CSASGRGDGYTF. DNA for the CDR3: TGCAGTGCTAGTGGCAGGGGTGATGGCTACACCTTC.

This chain uses TRBV4-1 with TRBJ1-2, with 9 nucleotides matching TRBD1. V was clipped by 1 base and J by 8 bases; unmatched bases: 8. The CDR3 loop spans 15 amino acids. Per germline, CDR1 MGHRA and CDR2 YSYEKL. The CDR3 DNA sequence: TGCGCCAGCAGCCAAGGTCAACAGGGGGCACGGGGCTACACCTTC. This gives the protein CASSQGQQGARGYTF.